This TCR beta chain was captured in a study of beta chain features in type 1 diabetes. Study findings and constraints: A moderate, significant TCRB CDR3 shortening appeared in type 1 diabetes across four CD4+ subsets.

Germline V gene sequence: CDR1 LGHNA, CDR2 YSLEER. V shed 1 base and J shed 3 bases, with 10 bases lying between them. This CDR3 is built from 15 residues. Reverse transcription of all isolated RNA meant that expressed TCRB transcripts were sequenced. Sequencing was performed with immunoSEQ multiplex PCR; in TCRdb, only in-frame clones are kept and a portion is missing. Of about 660,000 clones listed, around 15% are singletons. This clone was counted between two and nine times. Its antigen remains unknown. This clonotype was obtained from a man aged 18 to 30 with type 1 diabetes. The chain combines TRBV4-3 with TRBJ2-1; D might be TRBD1 (5 bases). Sequencing was carried out using naive CD4+ T cells from blood. The CDR3, as DNA: TGCGCCAGCAGCCAAGCGACAGCTATCTACAATGAGCAGTTCTTC. It specifies CASSQATAIYNEQFF.